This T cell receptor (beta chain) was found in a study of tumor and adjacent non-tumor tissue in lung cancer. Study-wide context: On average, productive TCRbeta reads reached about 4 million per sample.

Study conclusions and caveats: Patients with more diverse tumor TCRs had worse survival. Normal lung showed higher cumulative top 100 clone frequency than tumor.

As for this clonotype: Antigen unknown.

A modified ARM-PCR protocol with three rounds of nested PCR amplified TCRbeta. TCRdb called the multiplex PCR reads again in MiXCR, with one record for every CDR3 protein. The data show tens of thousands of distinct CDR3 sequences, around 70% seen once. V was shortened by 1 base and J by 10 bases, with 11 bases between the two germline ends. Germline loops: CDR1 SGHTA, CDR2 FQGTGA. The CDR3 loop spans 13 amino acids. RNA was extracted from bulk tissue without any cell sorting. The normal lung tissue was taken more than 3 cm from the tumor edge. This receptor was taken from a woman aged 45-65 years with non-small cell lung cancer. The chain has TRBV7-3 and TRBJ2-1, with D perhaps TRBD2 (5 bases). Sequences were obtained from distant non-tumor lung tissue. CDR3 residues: CASSLNKLAEQFF. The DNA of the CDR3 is TGTGCCAGCAGCTTAAACAAATTAGCGGAGCAGTTCTTC.